The sequence of this TCR beta chain was determined in a study of T cells in Graves' hyperthyroidism and ophthalmopathy. Study-wide findings and caveats: From stable hyperthyroidism, ophthalmopathy was separated by a 13 V-J model.

Disease duration under 2 months; hyperthyroidism patients were aged 18 to 65. Worth noting for this clonotype: Its antigen is not identified.

The TCR beta CDR3 regions underwent amplification using RNA transcripts as the source. Using the HTBI primer set, a first-round RT-PCR was run on the TCR CDR3. TCRdb called the multiplex PCR reads again in MiXCR, with one record for every CDR3 protein. The data contain approximately 590,000 distinct CDR3 sequences, approximately 44% of them singletons. The CDR3 contains 17 residues. The ends were cut back, 4 bases at V and 6 bases at J, with 20 bases in the middle. Germline CDR1 SGDLS, CDR2 YYNGEE. The V call is TRBV9, the J call TRBJ2-6; D perhaps matches TRBD1 (6 bases). Sequences were obtained from peripheral blood or thyroid tissue (not recorded which). This clonotype originated in a woman between 18 and 29 years old with Graves' hyperthyroidism. CDR3 nucleotides: TGTGCCAGCAGCCCCAGGACAGCTCCGGTTGAGGCCAACGTCCTGACTTTC. Translation: CASSPRTAPVEANVLTF.